This T cell receptor (beta chain) was recorded in a study of response to subunit inactivated influenza vaccine. TCRdb passed the RT-PCR reads through MiXCR, listing each CDR3 protein once. In the table there are just over 300,000 distinct CDR3 sequences, around 20% of which are singletons. This clonotype came up a few times. Its cognate antigen is unknown. Points from the study as a whole: The study's authors posited that every seasonal influenza vaccination enlists few new T cells.

The CDR3 is 12 amino acids. V lost 5 bases and J lost 4; bases outside the gene matches: 0. CDR1 LGHNA and CDR2 YNFKEQ come from the germline V gene. The source was PBMCs from blood, collected about 20 months after vaccination. This TCR came from a man aged 50 to 75 who received an inactivated influenza vaccine. The chain uses TRBV4-2 and TRBJ2-5; 8 positions match TRBD1. This CDR3 reads CASSDRGETQYF. CDR3 nucleotide sequence: TGTGCCAGCAGCGACAGGGGAGAGACCCAGTACTTC.